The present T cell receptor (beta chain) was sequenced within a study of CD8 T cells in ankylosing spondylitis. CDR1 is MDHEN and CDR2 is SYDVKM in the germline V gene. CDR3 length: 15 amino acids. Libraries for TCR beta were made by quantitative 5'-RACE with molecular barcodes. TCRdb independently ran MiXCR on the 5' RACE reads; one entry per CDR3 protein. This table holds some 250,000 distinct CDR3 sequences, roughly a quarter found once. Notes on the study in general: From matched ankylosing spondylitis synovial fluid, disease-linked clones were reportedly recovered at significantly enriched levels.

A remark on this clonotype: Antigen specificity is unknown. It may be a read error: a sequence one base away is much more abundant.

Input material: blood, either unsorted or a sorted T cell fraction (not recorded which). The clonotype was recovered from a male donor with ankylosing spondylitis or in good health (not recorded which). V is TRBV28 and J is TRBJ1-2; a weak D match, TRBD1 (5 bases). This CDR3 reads CASSLGGARDYSYTF. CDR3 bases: TGTGCCAGCAGTTTAGGTGGGGCGAGGGACTATAGCTACACCTTC.